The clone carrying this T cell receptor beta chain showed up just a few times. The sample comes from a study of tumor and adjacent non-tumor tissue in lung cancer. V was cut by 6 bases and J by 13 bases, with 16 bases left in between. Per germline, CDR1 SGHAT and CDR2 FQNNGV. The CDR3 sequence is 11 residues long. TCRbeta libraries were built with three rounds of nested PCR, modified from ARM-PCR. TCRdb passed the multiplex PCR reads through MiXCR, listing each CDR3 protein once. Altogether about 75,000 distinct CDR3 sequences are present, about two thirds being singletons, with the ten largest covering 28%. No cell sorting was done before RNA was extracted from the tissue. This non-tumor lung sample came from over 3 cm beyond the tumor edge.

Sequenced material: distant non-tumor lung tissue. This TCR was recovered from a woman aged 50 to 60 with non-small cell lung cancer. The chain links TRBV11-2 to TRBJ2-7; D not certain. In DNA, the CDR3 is TGTGCCAGCAGATCCTCAAGAGAGCGATACTTC. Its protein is CASRSSRERYF.